Below are 5 T cell receptor beta chains sequenced from a single sample in a study of blood T cell repertoires in COVID-19. Sequencing used immunoSEQ multiplex PCR; TCRdb keeps in-frame clones, though not all of them. The profile shows 300,000 to 500,000 clones, approximately 88% of them singletons. The sample consisted of PBMCs or T cells enriched from blood (not recorded which). These receptor sequences come from a woman aged 40 to 50 with acute COVID-19.

The V call is TRBV6-5, the J call TRBJ2-1, with D perhaps matching TRBD2 (6 bases). The CDR3 spans 15 residues. Per germline, CDR1 MNHEY and CDR2 SVGAGI. V was trimmed by 5 bases and J by 8 bases, leaving 19 bases between them. For the CDR3, the DNA is TGTGCCAGCAGTCGAGAACCGGGGGACGCGGATGAGCAGTTCTTC. Residues: CASSREPGDADEQFF.

This clone was seen a single time. The chain recombines TRBV2 with TRBJ2-7, with 11 bases matching TRBD1. The V segment lost 3 bases and the J segment 5 bases; nucleotides outside the gene matches: 3. The CDR3 consists of 14 residues. CDR1 and CDR2 (germline): SNHLY, FYNNEI. CDR3 in amino acids: CASSDGTGGNEQYF. CDR3 DNA sequence: TGTGCCAGCAGTGATGGGACAGGGGGAAACGAGCAGTACTTC.

J is TRBJ2-7 and V is TRBV11-2; 10 bases are a match to TRBD1. The length of the CDR3 is 14 residues. With 4 bases clipped from V and 2 bases from J, the junction kept 2 bases outside the gene matches. Looked up from germline, CDR1 is SGHAT and CDR2 is FQNNGV. The CDR3 sequence is CASSYGTGAYEQYF. Written as DNA, the CDR3 is TGTGCCAGCAGCTACGGGACAGGGGCCTACGAGCAGTACTTC.

Concerning this clone: Other DNA sequences in the same sample also yield this CDR3. This sequence joins TRBV7-9 and TRBJ1-4, with a weak D call TRBD1 (6 bases). V gave up 5 bases and J gave up 3 bases, with 10 bases separating them. In germline, CDR1 is SEHNR, CDR2 FQNEAQ (reference sequence). The CDR3 contains 14 residues. This chain's CDR3 is CASSRGGSNEKLFF. The CDR3 DNA follows: TGTGCCAGCAGCAGAGGGGGTTCTAATGAAAAACTGTTTTTT.

The chain carries TRBV30 and TRBJ1-4; D is unclear. In germline, CDR1 is GTSNPN, CDR2 SVGIG (reference sequence). The germline V and J ends were trimmed by 1 base and 6 bases, with 12 bases remaining between them. This CDR3 has 14 residues. As DNA, the CDR3 is TGTGCCTGGAGTGAAGGTCGAGCGGATGAAAAACTGTTTTTT. Translated, it gives CAWSEGRADEKLFF.